This TCR beta chain was sequenced for a study of blood T cell repertoires in COVID-19. Study details: PBMCs, B-cell-depleted T cells, or T cells provided the cDNA or gDNA that made up the material.

The CDR3 consists of 14 residues. Germline V gene sequence: CDR1 MRHNA, CDR2 SNTAGT. Between the trimmed V and J ends, which lost 0 bases and 5 bases, there was a span of 10 bases. In the authors' workflow: From reference gene primer amplification, estimates of nucleated cell counts were derived. Only in-frame clones appear in the TCRdb table, and some are missing; sequencing was by immunoSEQ multiplex PCR. V and J calls and clone size follow that table, whereas D and trimming were derived from the DNA. The sample carries under 350,000 clones, around 85% recorded once. The receptor comes from a human donor in a cohort sampled during active COVID-19. Sequencing was carried out using peripheral blood. V and J are TRBV6-4 and TRBJ2-5; D unresolved. CDR3 DNA sequence: TGTGCCAGCAGTGACTCGATAGAGTCTGAGACCCAGTACTTC. Encoded protein: CASSDSIESETQYF.